This T cell receptor (beta chain) was captured by sequencing in a study of cytomegalovirus exposure and HLA in healthy donors. Study-level background: Among about 179 million T cells, an earlier analysis found 117 million unique TCR beta sequences.

Study results and caveats: In a later analysis, TCR beta V- and J-gene trimming showed a link to a missense DCLRE1C variant. No immune exposure information besides CMV serostatus was available. For most TCR beta V segments, an earlier analysis put the productive rate at about 87% or about 30% of the time.

Note on this clone: No antigen is known for it.

The J segment lost 8 bases and the V segment lost 1 base, leaving 2 bases of the junction unmatched. Germline-derived CDR1 and CDR2 are SEHNR and FQNEAQ (reference sequence). The CDR3 extends over 13 amino acids. This PCR relied on a set of 60 Vbeta primers and 13 Jbeta primers. Clones were read by immunoSEQ multiplex PCR, and TCRdb kept only the in-frame ones, dropping some. Recorded for this sample: around 140,000 clones. The receptor's source is a male donor in good health and CMV-seronegative. V usage is TRBV7-9 and J usage is TRBJ1-2; 9 nucleotides align to TRBD1. Sequenced input: PBMCs. This CDR3 reads CASSLGGQGGYTF. The CDR3 DNA follows: TGTGCCAGCAGCTTAGGGGGACAGGGAGGCTACACCTTC.